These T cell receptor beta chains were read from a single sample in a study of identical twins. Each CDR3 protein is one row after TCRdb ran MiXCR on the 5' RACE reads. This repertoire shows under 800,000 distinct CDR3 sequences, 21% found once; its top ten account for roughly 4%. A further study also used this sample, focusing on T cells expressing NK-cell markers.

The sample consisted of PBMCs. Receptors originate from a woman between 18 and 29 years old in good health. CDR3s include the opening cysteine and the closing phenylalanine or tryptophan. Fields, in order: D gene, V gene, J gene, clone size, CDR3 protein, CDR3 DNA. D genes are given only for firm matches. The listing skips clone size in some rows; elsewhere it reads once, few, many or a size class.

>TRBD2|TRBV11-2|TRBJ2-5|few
CASSLLAGPRWNQETQYF
TGTGCCAGCAGTTTACTAGCGGGACCGAGGTGGAACCAAGAGACCCAGTACTTC
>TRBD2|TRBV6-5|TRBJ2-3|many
CASSYLGRFGTDTQYF
TGTGCCAGCAGTTACCTCGGGAGGTTTGGCACAGATACGCAGTATTTT
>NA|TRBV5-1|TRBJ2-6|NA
CASSLVGPGANVLTF
TGCGCCAGCAGCTTGGTGGGACCTGGGGCCAACGTCCTGACTTTC
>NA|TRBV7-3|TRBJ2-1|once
CASSPGAGNNEQFF
TGTGCCAGCAGCCCCGGAGCAGGGAACAATGAGCAGTTCTTC
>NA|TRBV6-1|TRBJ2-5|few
CASSTGATVQETQYF
TGTGCCAGCAGTACGGGAGCTACAGTACAAGAGACCCAGTACTTC
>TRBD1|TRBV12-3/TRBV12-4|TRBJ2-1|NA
CASSLDRGEQFF
TGTGCCAGCAGCTTAGACAGGGGTGAGCAGTTCTTC
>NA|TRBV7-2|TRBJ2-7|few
CASSQRDYEQYF
TGTGCCAGCAGCCAAAGAGATTACGAGCAGTACTTC
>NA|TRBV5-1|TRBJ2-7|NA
CASSLRTAPGAYEQYF
TGCGCCAGCAGCTTGAGAACGGCCCCCGGAGCCTACGAGCAGTACTTC
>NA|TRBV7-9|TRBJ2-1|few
CASSLGGAHEQFF
TGTGCCAGCAGCCTAGGGGGAGCCCATGAGCAGTTCTTC
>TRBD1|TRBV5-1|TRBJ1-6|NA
CASSLAGQARSPLHF
TGCGCCAGCAGCTTGGCGGGACAGGCTCGCTCACCCCTCCACTTT
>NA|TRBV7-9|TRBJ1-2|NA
CASLGVGYTF
TGTGCCAGCTTGGGGGTAGGCTACACCTTC
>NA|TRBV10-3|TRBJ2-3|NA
CAIGGPRTDTQYF
TGTGCCATCGGAGGGCCTAGGACAGATACGCAGTATTTT
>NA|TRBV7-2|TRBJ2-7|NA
CASSSGTLYYEQYF
TGTGCCAGCAGCTCCGGGACATTATACTACGAGCAGTACTTC